These 20 T cell receptor beta chains share one sample of origin, sequenced in a study of shared clonotypes between healthy human individuals. Libraries were prepared by immunoSEQ multiplex PCR; TCRdb keeps only in-frame clonotypes and omits some of them. The sample shows some 2.1 million clones, about 95% of them seen only once. The naive CD8 population came from CD45RO-negative cells selected for CCR7, without terminally differentiated effector memory CD45RA+ cells. The sample consisted of naive CD8+ T cells sorted from blood. These receptors were collected from a man younger than 30 in good health.

This clone was found once. This chain connects TRBV10-2 to TRBJ2-7; D is uncertain. CDR1 and CDR2 (germline): WSHSY, SAAADI. CDR3 size: 11 residues. The V and J ends lost 3 bases and 6 bases respectively, with 6 bases between them. CDR3 sequence reads: CASSETGEQYF. The CDR3 coding sequence is TGCGCCAGCAGTGAAACGGGCGAGCAGTACTTC.

This chain joins TRBV6-5 and TRBJ1-1; D gene ambiguous. Germline loops: CDR1 MNHEY, CDR2 SVGAGI. There are 16 residues in the CDR3. The ends were cut back, 0 bases at V and 6 bases at J, with 17 bases in the middle. CDR3 coding DNA: TGTGCCAGCAGTTACTCGCCGGAAGGGCTGTCCCCTGAAGCTTTCTTT. Protein: CASSYSPEGLSPEAFF.

This chain uses TRBV2 with TRBJ2-1; 7 nucleotides match TRBD1. V dropped 6 bases and J dropped 4; count of bases not matched to a gene: 12. This CDR3 comprises 16 residues. The V gene's germline CDR1 is SNHLY and CDR2 FYNNEI. The CDR3 loop is CASSSSGRDSYNEQFF. CDR3 bases: TGTGCCAGCAGCAGCTCCGGACGGGACAGTTACAATGAGCAGTTCTTC.

V and J are TRBV27 and TRBJ2-7, with 9 positions matching TRBD2. The CDR3 has 14 amino acids. The V gene end was trimmed by 3 bases and the J gene end by 3 bases; junction bases not matched to a gene: 3. Germline CDR1 and CDR2: MNHEY and SMNVEV (reference sequence). The CDR3 protein is CASSFYSGSYEQYF. In DNA form, the CDR3 reads TGTGCCAGCAGTTTCTATAGCGGGAGCTACGAGCAGTACTTC.

The chain carries TRBV5-1 and TRBJ2-2; D not resolved. The CDR3 length is 15 residues. Trimming removed 2 bases from V and 1 base from J, with 9 bases in between. Germline CDR1 is SGHRS and CDR2 is YFSETQ. For the CDR3, the DNA is TGCGCCAGCAGCTTAAGCAGAATGAACACCGGGGAGCTGTTTTTT. It specifies CASSLSRMNTGELFF.

J is TRBJ1-4 and V is TRBV6-5; D gene uncertain. The CDR3 has 13 amino acids. Germline values: CDR1 MNHEY, CDR2 SVGAGI. Deletions cut 8 bases from V and 0 bases from J, with 7 bases between. This CDR3 is CASHSSTNEKLFF. As DNA, the CDR3 is TGTGCCAGCCACAGTTCAACTAATGAAAAACTGTTTTTT.

This chain connects TRBV7-9 to TRBJ2-7, with 7 nucleotides matching TRBD1. Germline V CDR1 and CDR2: SEHNR, FQNEAQ (reference sequence). After removal of 0 bases from V and 5 bases from J, the junction contained 7 bases not matched to a gene. The CDR3 covers 15 residues. The CDR3 DNA reads TGTGCCAGCAGCTTAGCGACCTTGCAGGGGGACGAGCAGTACTTC. It encodes CASSLATLQGDEQYF.

The V call is TRBV6-5, the J call TRBJ2-2; either TRBD1 or TRBD2 may fit D (6 bases each). There are 15 residues in the CDR3. CDR1 MNHEY and CDR2 SVGAGI come from the germline V gene. The V gene lost 0 bases and the J gene lost 4 bases, with 9 bases spanning the gap. Here the CDR3 reads CASSYSGGFTGELFF. The CDR3 coding sequence is TGTGCCAGCAGTTACTCAGGGGGGTTCACCGGGGAGCTGTTTTTT.

The V gene is TRBV5-6, the J gene TRBJ1-5; D perhaps matches TRBD1 (6 bases). The CDR3 is made up of 13 amino acids. Trimming took off 4 bases at V and 6 bases at J, with 11 bases between the two ends. Germline V gene sequence: CDR1 SGHDT, CDR2 YYEEEE. CDR3 region: CASSAGGLQPQHF. The CDR3 region has the DNA TGTGCCAGCAGCGCCGGGGGCCTTCAGCCCCAGCATTTT.

The gene calls are TRBV4-1 and TRBJ2-6, with D possibly matching TRBD1 (5 bases). From germline, CDR1 is MGHRA and CDR2 YSYEKL. Between the trimmed V and J ends, which lost 4 bases and 1 base, there was a span of 11 bases. The CDR3 loop spans 16 amino acids. The CDR3 loop reads CASSPVGPSGANVLTF. For the CDR3, the DNA is TGCGCCAGCAGCCCCGTGGGGCCGTCTGGGGCCAACGTCCTGACTTTC.

About this clone: This sample also contains other DNA sequences that code for the same CDR3. This rearrangement joins TRBV5-4 to TRBJ2-7, with D unresolved. The CDR3 extends over 13 amino acids. V shed 0 bases and J shed 3 bases, with 7 bases lying between them. Per the germline V gene, CDR1 is SGHNT and CDR2 is YYREEE (reference sequence). CDR3 region: CASSLAEDYEQYF. CDR3 nucleotide sequence: TGTGCCAGCAGCTTGGCCGAGGACTACGAGCAGTACTTC.

The chain links TRBV27 to TRBJ2-1; 10 positions agree with TRBD2. Trimming cost V 5 bases and J 9 bases; bases outside gene matches: 10. The CDR3 runs 15 residues. CDR1 and CDR2 from the germline V gene are MNHEY and SMNVEV (reference sequence). This chain's CDR3 is CASSRIQREGGEQFF. In DNA, the CDR3 is TGTGCCAGCAGTCGTATCCAGCGGGAGGGCGGTGAGCAGTTCTTC.

The chain carries TRBV12-5 and TRBJ2-2; D gene unclear. Germline V gene lookup returns CDR1 LGHNT and CDR2 FRNRAP. This CDR3 contains 16 residues. Between the trimmed V and J ends, which lost 0 bases and 6 bases, there was a span of 14 bases. The CDR3 DNA sequence: TGTGCTAGTGGTTTGGTGGAGCCCTTTATCCCCGGGGAGCTGTTTTTT. Residues: CASGLVEPFIPGELFF.

The chain links TRBV27 to TRBJ1-1; tentative D call: TRBD1 (6 bases). Germline CDR1 reads MNHEY; CDR2 reads SMNVEV (reference sequence). The CDR3 contains 14 residues. V lost 5 bases to trimming and J lost 4 bases, with 14 bases between them. The CDR3 loop is CASSVQGGSTEAFF. As DNA, the CDR3 is TGTGCCAGCAGTGTACAGGGAGGGAGCACTGAAGCTTTCTTT.

The chain combines TRBV4-1 with TRBJ1-1; D gene uncertain. Germline V lookup: CDR1 MGHRA, CDR2 YSYEKL. CDR3 size: 15 residues. Trimming removed 2 bases from V and 0 bases from J, with 10 bases in between. The CDR3 nucleotides are TGCGCCAGCAGCCAACAGGTCCAGGTGAACACTGAAGCTTTCTTT. It is translated as CASSQQVQVNTEAFF.

This clone occurred once. V and J are TRBV4-1 and TRBJ2-3; 8 nucleotides line up with TRBD2. Germline values: CDR1 MGHRA, CDR2 YSYEKL. With 0 bases clipped from V and 7 bases from J, the junction kept 9 bases outside the gene matches. The CDR3 runs 16 residues. CDR3 sequence (DNA): TGCGCCAGCAGCCAAGAAGACCCGGGGGGGGGAAATACGCAGTATTTT. The encoded protein is CASSQEDPGGGNTQYF.

The chain recombines TRBV4-3 with TRBJ2-7, with 9 bases lining up with TRBD2. Trimming removed 2 bases from V and 2 bases from J; junction bases left unmatched: 10. The germline CDR1 and CDR2 sequences are LGHNA and YSLEER. The CDR3 covers 17 residues. The CDR3 region has the DNA TGCGCCAGCAGCCAAAGCCTAGTACTAGCGGGTGCCTACGAGCAGTACTTC. Its translation is CASSQSLVLAGAYEQYF.

The chain is built from TRBV27 and TRBJ2-5, with D maybe TRBD2 (6 bases). CDR1 is MNHEY and CDR2 is SMNVEV in the germline V gene (reference sequence). This CDR3 region has 16 residues. V was pared by 10 bases and J by 3 bases, with 24 bases between. CDR3 sequence reads: CATLGDSTYGEETQYF. Written as DNA, the CDR3 is TGTGCCACCCTCGGGGACTCAACTTACGGGGAAGAGACCCAGTACTTC.

The gene calls are TRBV2 and TRBJ1-1; a weak D match, TRBD1 (6 bases). Trimming cost V 5 bases and J 5 bases, with 15 bases left between them. Germline V lookup: CDR1 SNHLY, CDR2 FYNNEI. The CDR3 length is 14 residues. The CDR3 coding sequence is TGTGCCAGCAGTCCGGACGGAGGGGGGACTGAAGCTTTCTTT. This codes for CASSPDGGGTEAFF.

The chain joins TRBV10-3 to TRBJ2-3, with D perhaps TRBD1 (6 bases). The CDR3 loop spans 13 amino acids. Per germline, CDR1 ENHRY and CDR2 SYGVKD. Trimming pared 8 bases from V and 1 base from J, leaving 10 bases between. CDR3: CAIQGNRTDTQYF. Written as DNA, the CDR3 is TGTGCCATCCAGGGGAACCGCACAGATACGCAGTATTTT.